This TCR beta chain was sequenced for a study of human T cells and chemical hapten exposure. Study-wide findings and caveats: Following DPC sensitization, TCRs present above 1 in 1000 frequency showed no change.

Time point reported: pre-sensitization, week 0. As to treatment: therapeutic diphenylcyclopropenone sensitization with weekly scalp DPC. MiXCR was run by TCRdb on the RACE reads, yielding one entry per CDR3 protein. The profile covers some 36,000 distinct CDR3 sequences, with less than 8.5% appearing a single time and around 1.4% taken by the ten largest. The V gene lost 2 bases and the J gene lost 7 bases, with 17 bases spanning the gap. This CDR3 region has 15 residues. From germline, CDR1 is MNHEY and CDR2 SMNVEV (reference sequence). The table lists this clonotype with many counts. No antigen is known for it.

This receptor was identified in a woman aged 50 to 60 with alopecia areata. Some clones in this sample may be carry-over from other donors' samples. This sample comprised whole blood, obtained in connection with sensitization to the hapten diphenylcyclopropenone (DPC). J is TRBJ2-5 and V is TRBV27; D unclear. This CDR3 is CASSLTGRSSTTQYF. The CDR3 coding sequence is TGTGCCAGCAGTTTAACCGGACGCTCAAGCACGACCCAGTACTTC.